These 9 T cell receptor beta chains were sequenced from one sample in a study of T cells in narcolepsy (dated by TCRdb to between 2018 and 2020). The library was built by means of the immunoSEQ multiplex PCR assay. In its TCRdb copy, this immuneACCESS table keeps in-frame sequences only and misses some clones. Where compared with another copy, unresolved V genes explain less than half of these, and the others have no known cause. The sample table lists around 31,000 clones, roughly 87% of them with a count of one. About 2.5% of the sample belongs to the ten largest clones. Sequencing was carried out using CD45RA- memory CD4+ T cells from PBMCs. The label giving this sample's cell subset or site can be read as: memory T cells sorted ex vivo from peripheral blood. The receptors were sampled from a human donor with narcolepsy.

The chain recombines TRBV6-1 with TRBJ2-7, with D unresolved. V was cut by 7 bases and J by 0 bases, with 13 bases left in between. Per germline, CDR1 MNHNS and CDR2 SASEGT. CDR3 length: 14 amino acids. The DNA of the CDR3 is TGTGCCAGCAAGGAGCAGCCGAACTCCTACGAGCAGTACTTC. Translated: CASKEQPNSYEQYF.

The V call is TRBV4-2, the J call TRBJ2-7; no clear D. Per the germline V gene, CDR1 is LGHNA and CDR2 is YNFKEQ. The CDR3 spans 14 residues. The germline V and J ends were trimmed by 1 base and 3 bases, with 10 bases remaining between them. For the CDR3, the DNA is TGTGCCAGCAGCCAAGTAGGGCAAGACTACGAGCAGTACTTC. Translating it yields CASSQVGQDYEQYF.

This chain links TRBV9 with TRBJ2-1; 10 nucleotides agree with TRBD1. V lost 0 bases and J lost 9; bases outside the gene matches: 6. This CDR3 is built from 15 residues. Germline-derived CDR1 and CDR2 are SGDLS and YYNGEE. The CDR3 loop reads CASSVAGQGFSEQFF. CDR3 coding DNA: TGTGCCAGCAGCGTAGCGGGACAGGGGTTTAGTGAGCAGTTCTTC.

The chain couples TRBV5-4 to TRBJ1-1; possibly TRBD1 for D (5 bases). Germline lookup yields CDR1 SGHNT and CDR2 YYREEE (reference sequence). CDR3 length: 13 residues. The germline V and J ends were trimmed by 6 bases and 8 bases, with 17 bases remaining between them. CDR3 protein: CASTLAGRREAFF. As DNA, the CDR3 is TGTGCCAGCACCCTCGCGGGGCGTAGGGAAGCTTTCTTT.

The chain couples TRBV2 to TRBJ2-1, with 7 nucleotides matching TRBD1. Germline V gene lookup returns CDR1 SNHLY and CDR2 FYNNEI. V was pared by 5 bases and J by 10 bases, with 8 bases of the junction left unmatched. The CDR3 is 13 amino acids. CDR3 in amino acids: CASSRDSQGEQFF. CDR3 DNA sequence: TGTGCCAGCAGTCGGGACAGTCAGGGGGAGCAGTTCTTC.

The chain employs TRBV12-5 and TRBJ2-7, with 7 nucleotides matching TRBD2. The germline CDR1 and CDR2 sequences are LGHNT and FRNRAP. This CDR3 spans 14 amino acids. V lost 6 bases and J lost 3; bases outside the gene matches: 8. The CDR3 loop is CASGRGEGFYEQYF. DNA for the CDR3: TGTGCTAGTGGGCGAGGGGAGGGGTTCTACGAGCAGTACTTC.

The gene calls are TRBV7-6 and TRBJ2-7; D perhaps matches TRBD2 (5 bases). The ends were cut back, 4 bases at V and 5 bases at J, with 9 bases in the middle. Germline CDR1 and CDR2: SGHVS and FNYEAQ. The length of the CDR3 is 12 residues. This CDR3 is CASSSGTNEQYF. Here the CDR3 DNA reads TGTGCCAGCAGCTCGGGAACCAACGAGCAGTACTTC. Together with reference TRBV7-6 and TRBJ2-7, the CDR3 gives the full variable domain: GAGVSQSPRYKVTKRGQDVALRCDPISGHVSLYWYRQALGQGPEFLTYFNYEAQQDKSGLPNDRFSAERPEGSISTLTIQRTEQRDSAMYRCASSSGTNEQYFGPGTRLTVT.

The V gene is TRBV10-3, the J gene TRBJ1-1; D not resolved. Germline V lookup: CDR1 ENHRY, CDR2 SYGVKD. V dropped 3 bases and J dropped 8 bases, with 7 bases sitting between them. The CDR3 has 11 residues. The CDR3 sequence is CAISDSDEAFF. CDR3 nucleotide sequence: TGTGCCATCAGTGATTCAGACGAAGCTTTCTTT.

The chain links TRBV6-1 to TRBJ2-3; D is perhaps TRBD2 (6 bases). Germline-derived CDR1 and CDR2 are MNHNS and SASEGT. The CDR3 spans 14 residues. Trimming took 4 bases from V and 1 from J, leaving 9 bases between them. CDR3 DNA sequence: TGTGCCAGCAGTGGGGGACTGCGCACAGATACGCAGTATTTT. Translated: CASSGGLRTDTQYF.